The 10 T cell receptor beta chains presented below share a single source sample, sequenced in a study of blood T cell repertoires in COVID-19. Using immunoSEQ multiplex PCR, the repertoire was profiled, and TCRdb retains in-frame clones only, with some absent. The repertoire includes more than 95,000 clones, 70% to 90% of them detected once, and 4.1% sits in the top ten. Material for sequencing was peripheral blood. Every receptor here comes from a man in his sixties with acute or convalescent COVID-19.

The J gene is TRBJ1-4, the V gene TRBV7-2; D not certain. Between the trimmed V and J ends, which lost 3 bases and 1 base, there was a span of 9 bases. The CDR3 extends over 15 amino acids. Germline V gene lookup returns CDR1 SGHTA and CDR2 FQGNSA. CDR3 sequence: CASSFEGLTNEKLFF. The CDR3 coding sequence is TGTGCCAGCAGCTTCGAGGGATTAACTAATGAAAAACTGTTTTTT.

This clone showed up just a few times. The V and J genes are TRBV2 and TRBJ2-3; TRBD1 matches 7 bases. The V gene end was trimmed by 7 bases and the J gene end by 1 base; junction bases not matched to a gene: 11. Germline lookup yields CDR1 SNHLY and CDR2 FYNNEI. The CDR3 totals 16 residues. CDR3 sequence (DNA): TGTGCCAGCATCCACAGGGGACCTTCTCGCACAGATACGCAGTATTTT. Its translation is CASIHRGPSRTDTQYF. The variable domain in full, completed from reference TRBV2 and TRBJ2-3, reads EPEVTQTPSHQVTQMGQEVILRCVPISNHLYFYWYRQILGQKVEFLVSFYNNEISEKSEIFDDQFSVERPDGSNFTLKIRSTKLEDSAMYFCASIHRGPSRTDTQYFGPGTRLTVL.

This clone was seen a few times. The rearrangement links TRBV7-6 to TRBJ2-2; TRBD2 agrees at 7 bases. The CDR3 covers 15 residues. In germline, CDR1 is SGHVS, CDR2 FNYEAQ. With 2 bases clipped from V and 4 bases from J, the junction kept 4 bases outside the gene matches. The CDR3 loop is CASSLLAGVTGELFF. The CDR3 DNA reads as TGTGCCAGCAGCTTATTGGCGGGAGTCACCGGGGAGCTGTTTTTT. Filled out from reference TRBV7-6 and TRBJ2-2, the complete variable domain reads GAGVSQSPRYKVTKRGQDVALRCDPISGHVSLYWYRQALGQGPEFLTYFNYEAQQDKSGLPNDRFSAERPEGSISTLTIQRTEQRDSAMYRCASSLLAGVTGELFFGEGSRLTVL.

The CDR3 spells CASSPDRGSYSPLHF. For the CDR3, the DNA is TGTGCCAGCTCACCGGACAGGGGAAGTTATTCACCCCTCCACTTT. The chain has TRBV18 and TRBJ1-6, with 9 bases that match TRBD1. The CDR3 length is 15 residues. Germline V gene lookup returns CDR1 KGHSH and CDR2 LQKENI. V lost 3 bases to trimming and J lost 8 bases; unmatched junction nucleotides: 5. Full variable domain (remainder filled in from reference TRBV18 and TRBJ1-6): NAGVMQNPRHLVRRRGQEARLRCSPMKGHSHVYWYRQLPEEGLKFMVYLQKENIIDESGMPKERFSAEFPKEGPSILRIQQVVRGDSAAYFCASSPDRGSYSPLHFGNGTRLTVT.

This clone was counted only a few times. This chain joins TRBV19 and TRBJ1-6; 9 positions match TRBD1. The CDR3 extends over 15 amino acids. J lost 13 bases, V lost 5 bases, and 12 bases had no gene match. From germline, CDR1 is LNHDA and CDR2 SQIVND (reference sequence). In nucleotides, the CDR3 is TGTGCCAGTAGTCGGGGCGGGACAGGGCAGTGGCCCCTCCACTTT. Its translation: CASSRGGTGQWPLHF.

The CDR3 loop is CAWSVQGAPNYGYTF. In DNA form, the CDR3 reads TGTGCCTGGAGCGTACAGGGAGCCCCTAACTATGGCTACACCTTC. The rearrangement links TRBV30 to TRBJ1-2, with D maybe TRBD1 (6 bases). Trimming cost V 3 bases and J 0 bases, with 14 bases left between them. Per germline, CDR1 GTSNPN and CDR2 SVGIG (reference sequence). The CDR3 has 15 amino acids.

The V call is TRBV6-5, the J call TRBJ2-5; TRBD2 matches 13 bases. Germline V CDR1 and CDR2: MNHEY, SVGAGI. The CDR3 is 14 residues long. The V gene end was trimmed by 8 bases and the J gene end by 2 bases; junction bases not matched to a gene: 2. CDR3 sequence: CASGTSGTQETQYF. Written as DNA, the CDR3 is TGTGCCAGCGGGACTAGCGGGACTCAAGAGACCCAGTACTTC.

The V call is TRBV7-2, the J call TRBJ2-1; D might be TRBD2 (6 bases). Trimming cost V 1 base and J 9 bases, with 13 bases left between them. The CDR3 runs 14 residues. CDR1 is SGHTA and CDR2 is FQGNSA in the germline V gene. The CDR3 loop reads CASSLEEGRAEQFF. In nucleotides, the CDR3 is TGTGCCAGCAGCTTAGAGGAGGGGCGGGCTGAGCAGTTCTTC. The full variable domain, its missing parts supplied by reference TRBV7-2 and TRBJ2-1, is GAGVSQSPSNKVTEKGKDVELRCDPISGHTALYWYRQSLGQGLEFLIYFQGNSAPDKSGLPSDRFSAERTGGSVSTLTIQRTQQEDSAVYLCASSLEEGRAEQFFGPGTRLTVL.

This clone was observed a single time. The chain is built from TRBV19 and TRBJ2-7; 9 bases map to TRBD2. This CDR3 has 15 residues. V lost 7 bases, J lost 8 bases, and 15 bases stayed unmatched. In germline, CDR1 is LNHDA, CDR2 SQIVND (reference sequence). CDR3 DNA sequence: TGTGCCAGTACTACCGTCTCTAGCGGGGTTTACAAGCAGTACTTC. Translated: CASTTVSSGVYKQYF.

The rearrangement uses TRBV3-1 (or the pseudogene TRBV3-2) and TRBJ2-3; 13 nucleotides align to TRBD2. There are 17 residues in the CDR3. Per germline, CDR1 LGHDT and CDR2 YNNKEL (reference sequence). The V segment lost 8 bases and the J segment 4 bases; nucleotides outside the gene matches: 12. The CDR3 sequence: CASELAGGPVNPDTQYF. The DNA for the CDR3 is TGTGCCAGCGAACTAGCGGGAGGGCCGGTTAATCCAGATACGCAGTATTTT.